This TCR beta chain was retrieved from a study of cytomegalovirus exposure and HLA in healthy donors. Regarding the study as a whole: The dataset shows that most TCR sequences were rare, while some public TCRs occurred in many donors.

CDR3 length: 15 residues. V lost 5 bases to trimming and J lost 4 bases, with 15 bases between them. Germline values: CDR1 SGHTA, CDR2 FQGTGA. This clone appeared once. Its antigen is currently unknown. Some clones are missing from TCRdb's copy, which holds only in-frame ones; the method was immunoSEQ multiplex PCR. The data show approximately 54,000 clones, roughly 87% seen once. This TCR was recovered from a woman under 30 in good health and CMV-seropositive. The chain recombines TRBV7-3 with TRBJ1-3; no firm D call. Material for sequencing was PBMCs. The CDR3 loop is CASSLGSGPGNTIYF. CDR3 DNA sequence: TGTGCCAGCAGCCTCGGCTCTGGGCCGGGAAACACCATATATTTT.